Reported below is one T cell receptor (beta chain). No antigen is known for it. Looked up from germline, CDR1 is GTSNPN and CDR2 is SVGIG (reference sequence). Trimming left V 5 bases short and J 16 bases short, with 18 bases between. CDR3 length: 12 amino acids. To make TCR beta libraries, researchers used iRepertoire HTBI primers and Arm-PCR of CDR3 regions. TCRdb re-called the multiplex PCR reads through MiXCR, storing one row per CDR3 protein. The sample comprises 500,000 to 700,000 distinct CDR3 sequences, about 16% of which are singletons, and 18% rests with the top ten. This specimen belongs to a study of regulatory T cells in long-lasting Graves disease. About the study: New Graves' disease cases had less than 3 months of antithyroid drugs. Study conclusions and caveats: For persistent Graves' patients, TCR diversity was lower than for newly diagnosed ones.

The time point is: newly diagnosed GD, antithyroid drugs for less than 3 months. Following extraction of RNA from PBMCs, that RNA was used to make the TCR library. These data also formed part of another study, on T cells in Graves' hyperthyroidism and ophthalmopathy.

The TCR comes from a woman aged 30 to 39 with Graves disease. Here the sequenced sample was peripheral blood mononuclear cells (PBMCs), taken at new diagnosis, from a patient treated with antithyroid drugs. V is TRBV30 and J is TRBJ1-6; D not certain. The CDR3 bases are TGTGCCTGGGCCCAGACCGGACTCTCTCTCCACTTT. Protein: CAWAQTGLSLHF.